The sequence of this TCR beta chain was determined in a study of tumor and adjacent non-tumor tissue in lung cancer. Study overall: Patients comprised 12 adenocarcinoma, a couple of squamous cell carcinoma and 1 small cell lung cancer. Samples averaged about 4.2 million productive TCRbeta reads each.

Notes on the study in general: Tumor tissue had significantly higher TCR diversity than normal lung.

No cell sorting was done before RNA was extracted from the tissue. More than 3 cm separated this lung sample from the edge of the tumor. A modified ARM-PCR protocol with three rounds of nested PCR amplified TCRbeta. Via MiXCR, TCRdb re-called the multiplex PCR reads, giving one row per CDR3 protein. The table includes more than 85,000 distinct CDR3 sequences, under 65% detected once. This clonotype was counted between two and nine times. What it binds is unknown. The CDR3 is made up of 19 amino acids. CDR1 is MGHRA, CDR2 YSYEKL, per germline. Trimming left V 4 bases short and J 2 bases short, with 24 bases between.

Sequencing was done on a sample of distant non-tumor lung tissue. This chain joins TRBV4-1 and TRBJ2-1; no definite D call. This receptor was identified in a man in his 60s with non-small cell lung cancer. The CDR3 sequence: CASSPVPPLGDITYNEQFF. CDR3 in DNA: TGCGCCAGCAGCCCAGTCCCTCCCCTCGGCGATATAACCTACAATGAGCAGTTCTTC.